Listed here are 22 T cell receptor beta chains from one sample, sequenced in a study of immune evolution from preneoplasia to lung adenocarcinoma. Measured with immunoSEQ multiplex PCR; TCRdb has only the in-frame clones, and not every one. The sample holds about 3,300 clones, around 78% seen once. Source material: FFPE minimally invasive lung adenocarcinoma tissue. The source of these receptors is a person aged 60-80 years with lung adenocarcinoma.

As for this clone: Other DNA sequences from this sample encode an identical CDR3 as well. The chain is built from TRBV7-8 and TRBJ2-7, with D perhaps matching TRBD2 (5 bases). Trimming pared 1 base from V and 2 bases from J, leaving 6 bases between. This CDR3 spans 13 amino acids. Germline V gene sequence: CDR1 SGHVS, CDR2 FQNEAQ. CDR3 residues: CASSLGETYEQYF. The CDR3 nucleotides read TGTGCCAGCAGCTTAGGGGAGACCTACGAGCAGTACTTC.

V gene TRBV30 combines with J gene TRBJ1-2, with D possibly matching TRBD1 (6 bases). CDR1 is GTSNPN, CDR2 SVGIG, per germline (reference sequence). This CDR3 has 15 amino acids. V lost 8 bases and J lost 3, with 22 bases in between. The CDR3 nucleotides are TGTGCCAGAAGATCCACAGGGTCCTTTCACTATGGCTACACCTTC. This sequence encodes CARRSTGSFHYGYTF.

The V call is TRBV23-1, the J call TRBJ2-5; D may correspond to TRBD1 or TRBD2 (6 bases each). TRBV23-1 is an ORF, with its function uncertain. V lost 3 bases to trimming and J lost 3 bases, with 23 bases between them. The CDR3 runs to 18 residues. DNA for the CDR3: TGCGCCAGCAGTCACTTCGCTCCGGGACTCAGGGGCGAAGAGACCCAGTACTTC. Its translation: CASSHFAPGLRGEETQYF.

This chain uses TRBV10-2 with TRBJ2-1; 10 nucleotides agree with TRBD2. Germline V lookup: CDR1 WSHSY, CDR2 SAAADI. V lost 4 bases and J lost 7; bases outside the gene matches: 4. CDR3 length equals 14 residues. CDR3 in DNA: TGCGCCAGCAGTGGACTAGCGGGTTTGAATGAGCAGTTCTTC. Protein: CASSGLAGLNEQFF.

Comment on this clone: The germline gene is not matched at one end of the junction; a read error may be the cause. This sequence joins TRBV5-3 and TRBJ2-5; TRBD1 matches at 9 bases. TRBV5-3 is given ORF status, its function remaining uncertain. This CDR3 has 15 residues. The CDR3 DNA sequence: TGTGCCAGCAGCTGGGACAGGGATCTGCAGGAGACCCAGTACTTC. It yields the protein CASSWDRDLQETQYF.

V gene TRBV6-1 combines with J gene TRBJ2-7; possible D gene TRBD2, 5 bases. V lost 3 bases and J lost 7, with 13 bases in between. The CDR3 totals 13 residues. Germline assignment: CDR1 MNHNS and CDR2 SASEGT. CDR3 sequence: CASSESMRVEQYF. The CDR3 DNA reads TGTGCCAGCAGTGAGTCCATGCGGGTAGAGCAGTACTTC.

The genes are TRBV10-1 and TRBJ2-3; TRBD1 matches at 9 bases. The germline CDR1 and CDR2 sequences are WNHNN and SYGVQD (reference sequence). J gave up 2 bases and V 8 bases, and 5 bases lay outside the gene matches. There are 14 residues in the CDR3. Here the CDR3 reads CASAGTGITDTQYF. The CDR3 DNA reads TGCGCCAGCGCCGGGACAGGGATCACAGATACGCAGTATTTT.

The rearrangement uses TRBV29-1 and TRBJ1-5; D is possibly TRBD1 (6 bases). The CDR3 loop spans 13 amino acids. Germline loops: CDR1 SQVTM, CDR2 ANQGSEA. Trimming cost V 5 bases and J 5 bases, with 13 bases left between them. The CDR3 nucleotides are TGCAGCGTTTCACAGGGTTCCGATCAGCCCCAGCATTTT. It translates to CSVSQGSDQPQHF.

This clone appeared a few times. V is TRBV30 and J is TRBJ2-7; TRBD1 aligns across 7 bases. This CDR3 contains 12 residues. V shed 5 bases and J 0 bases; nucleotides not matched to a gene: 1. CDR1 and CDR2 (germline): GTSNPN, SVGIG (reference sequence). The CDR3 spells CAWGTDSYEQYF. The CDR3 region has the DNA TGTGCCTGGGGGACAGACTCCTACGAGCAGTACTTC.

This sequence joins TRBV4-1 and TRBJ1-4, with unresolved D. The CDR3 has 15 residues. V lost 6 bases, J lost 0 bases, and 11 bases lay in between. Germline V gene lookup returns CDR1 MGHRA and CDR2 YSYEKL. The CDR3 here is CASSPAGPTNEKLFF. CDR3 nucleotides: TGCGCCAGCAGTCCCGCCGGGCCAACTAATGAAAAACTGTTTTTT.

The gene calls are TRBV19 and TRBJ1-1; D remains unclear. CDR1 and CDR2 from the germline V gene are LNHDA and SQIVND (reference sequence). The CDR3 is 14 residues long. V was trimmed by 3 bases and J by 1 base, leaving 9 bases between them. The CDR3 spells CASSIGRPNTEAFF. The CDR3 DNA is TGTGCCAGTAGTATCGGGAGGCCGAACACTGAAGCTTTCTTT.

This clone is large (0.1 to 1%). This chain uses TRBV2 with TRBJ2-3; D remains ambiguous. Germline-derived CDR1 and CDR2 are SNHLY and FYNNEI. V lost 7 bases to trimming and J lost 5 bases, with 13 bases between them. The CDR3 consists of 13 residues. Here the CDR3 reads CASTRPPRDTQYF. The CDR3 nucleotides read TGTGCCAGCACGCGGCCGCCTCGAGATACGCAGTATTTT.

This clone is labeled large. The chain combines TRBV30 with TRBJ2-6; D is uncertain. The V and J ends lost 5 bases and 0 bases respectively, with 8 bases between them. The CDR3 extends over 14 amino acids. Germline CDR1 is GTSNPN and CDR2 is SVGIG (reference sequence). CDR3 sequence: CAWHYSSGANVLTF. CDR3 bases: TGTGCCTGGCATTACAGCTCTGGGGCCAACGTCCTGACTTTC.

Of note for this clone: A read error may produce the germline difference seen at one junction end. The chain couples TRBV7-7 to TRBJ2-2; TRBD1 might be the D (5 bases). The CDR3 contains 13 residues. Germline lookup yields CDR1 SSHAT and CDR2 FNYEAQ (reference sequence). The DNA of the CDR3 is TGTGCTAGCAGCTTGACAGTCACCGGGGAGCTGTTTTTT. As protein: CASSLTVTGELFF.

In this sample, this clone is large (0.1 to 1%). J is TRBJ2-2 and V is TRBV4-1, with TRBD2 identical over 7 bases. Trimming removed 4 bases from V and 4 bases from J; junction bases left unmatched: 12. Germline CDR1 reads MGHRA; CDR2 reads YSYEKL. This CDR3 region has 17 residues. Written as DNA, the CDR3 is TGCGCCAGCAGCCTCCCGGACGCGGGAGTCTCCACCGGGGAGCTGTTTTTT. Translating it yields CASSLPDAGVSTGELFF.

For this clone: Other DNA variants within this sample encode the same CDR3. CDR3 sequence (DNA): TGTGCCAGCAGTCGGGACAGGCAGAACACTGAAGCTTTCTTT. Its protein product is CASSRDRQNTEAFF. The gene calls are TRBV6-1 and TRBJ1-1; 8 positions match TRBD1. Germline-derived CDR1 and CDR2 are MNHNS and SASEGT. The CDR3 length is 14 residues. The V gene end was trimmed by 5 bases and the J gene end by 1 base; junction bases not matched to a gene: 3.

This clone has just a few counts. The chain recombines TRBV11-2 with TRBJ2-2; 11 bases match TRBD2. The CDR3 extends over 17 amino acids. The J segment lost 4 bases and the V segment lost 5 bases, leaving 9 bases of the junction unmatched. CDR1 SGHAT and CDR2 FQNNGV come from the germline V gene. The CDR3 here is CASSHTGTSGTTGELFF. CDR3 in DNA: TGTGCCAGCAGCCATACTGGGACTAGCGGAACCACCGGGGAGCTGTTTTTT.

For this clone: The sample carries other DNA sequences with the same CDR3. V is TRBV9 and J is TRBJ2-3, with D uncertain. The germline gives CDR1 SGDLS, CDR2 YYNGEE. With 0 bases removed from V and 4 bases from J, the gap between germline ends came to 12 bases. CDR3 length: 15 amino acids. The chain's CDR3 is CASSVVEGWPDTQYF. Here the CDR3 DNA reads TGTGCCAGCAGCGTAGTTGAAGGATGGCCAGATACGCAGTATTTT.

This clone came up a few times. This sequence joins TRBV27 and TRBJ2-3, with a weak D call TRBD1 (5 bases). From germline, CDR1 is MNHEY and CDR2 SMNVEV (reference sequence). The V and J ends lost 10 bases and 0 bases respectively, with 11 bases between them. CDR3 length: 13 residues. CDR3 residues: CATRTTSTDTQYF. The CDR3 bases are TGTGCCACCAGGACAACTAGCACAGATACGCAGTATTTT.

The chain employs TRBV30 and TRBJ2-2, with TRBD1 identical over 9 bases. Germline CDR1 and CDR2: GTSNPN and SVGIG (reference sequence). J was trimmed by 5 bases and V by 7 bases; bases with no gene match: 8. The CDR3 length is 14 residues. The CDR3 region has the DNA TGTGCCTACCCCGGGACAGGGCGGACCGGGGAGCTGTTTTTT. This gives the protein CAYPGTGRTGELFF.

This clone was counted between two and nine times. This sequence joins TRBV27 and TRBJ2-7, with TRBD1 identical over 12 bases. J lost 6 bases, V lost 4 bases, and 1 base had no gene match. Germline V lookup: CDR1 MNHEY, CDR2 SMNVEV (reference sequence). This CDR3 spans 13 amino acids. The CDR3 bases are TGTGCCAGCAGTTGGGGACAGGGGGCCGAGCAGTACTTC. Encoded protein: CASSWGQGAEQYF.

This sequence joins TRBV19 and TRBJ2-7, with unresolved D. Per germline, CDR1 LNHDA and CDR2 SQIVND (reference sequence). The CDR3 is made up of 13 amino acids. The V end was cut by 3 bases, the J end by 2 bases, with 8 bases between. In DNA form, the CDR3 reads TGTGCCAGTAGTATGGTGCCCGCCTACGAGCAGTACTTC. Protein product: CASSMVPAYEQYF.